Below are 9 T cell receptor beta chains sequenced from a single sample in a study of type 1 and type 2 diabetes patients. Genomic DNA was the PCR template. Multiplex PCR with 30 forward and 13 reverse primers amplified the TCR beta CDR3. TCRdb redid the calling of the multiplex PCR reads with MiXCR, one entry per CDR3 protein. The sample consists of a few hundred thousand distinct CDR3 sequences, 40% to 50% of them appearing once. Material: peripheral blood mononuclear cells (PBMCs). Every receptor here comes from a man younger than 35 with type 2 diabetes.

This clonotype was seen only a few times. The chain couples TRBV7-7 to TRBJ2-5, with 7 bases fitting TRBD1. V gave up 5 bases and J gave up 5 bases; unmatched junction bases: 8. CDR3 size: 14 residues. The germline CDR1 and CDR2 sequences are SSHAT and FNYEAQ (reference sequence). In nucleotides, the CDR3 is TGTGCCAGCAGCCCCAACCTCAGGGGGGAGACCCAGTACTTC. Translated: CASSPNLRGETQYF. The complete variable domain, with remaining parts taken from reference TRBV7-7 and TRBJ2-5, reads GAGVSQSPRYKVTKRGQDVTLRCDPISSHATLYWYQQALGQGPEFLTYFNYEAQPDKSGLPSDRFSAERPEGSISTLTIQRTEQRDSAMYRCASSPNLRGETQYFGPGTRLLVL.

The rearrangement uses TRBV20-1 and TRBJ2-5; possibly TRBD2 for D (5 bases). Trimming pared 1 base from V and 1 base from J, leaving 10 bases between. Germline V CDR1 and CDR2: DFQATT, SNEGSKA (reference sequence). This CDR3 has 14 amino acids. The CDR3, as DNA: TGCAGTGCTAGAGTTGGGCTAGCCCAAGAGACCCAGTACTTC. This translates into CSARVGLAQETQYF.

This rearrangement joins TRBV24-1 to TRBJ2-7; 7 positions agree with TRBD1. Germline V gene lookup returns CDR1 KGHDR and CDR2 SFDVKD. The CDR3 sequence is 13 residues long. The ends lost 4 bases at V and 6 bases at J; junction bases unmatched: 5. CDR3 sequence: CATSDRTGFEQYF. As DNA, the CDR3 is TGTGCCACCAGTGACAGGACAGGATTCGAGCAGTACTTC.

This clonotype was seen many times. The gene calls are TRBV30 and TRBJ2-7; D gene ambiguous. V lost 5 bases to trimming and J lost 4 bases, with 9 bases between them. The CDR3 consists of 11 residues. The germline CDR1 and CDR2 sequences are GTSNPN and SVGIG (reference sequence). The CDR3 sequence is CAWAEIYEQYF. DNA of the CDR3: TGTGCCTGGGCAGAGATTTACGAGCAGTACTTC.

As regards this clonotype: In this CDR3 the conserved last residue, phenylalanine or tryptophan, is missing, so a read error is likely. The rearrangement joins TRBV19 to TRBJ2-3; D tentatively fits TRBD1 or TRBD2 (5 bases each). V was pared by 1 base and J by 6 bases, with 11 bases between. CDR1 and CDR2 from the germline V gene are LNHDA and SQIVND (reference sequence). The CDR3 totals 14 residues. As DNA, the CDR3 is TGTGCCAGTAGTATAGCTGAGGGACCCGATACGCAGTATTCT. Protein: CASSIAEGPDTQYS.

In its sample, this clonotype was seen a few times. The V gene is TRBV10-3, the J gene TRBJ2-2; D is perhaps TRBD1 (6 bases). V dropped 9 bases and J dropped 7 bases, with 18 bases sitting between them. From germline, CDR1 is ENHRY and CDR2 SYGVKD. The CDR3 has 14 amino acids. The CDR3 DNA reads TGTGCCATTCAGCCCACAGGGATGCACGGGGAGCTGTTTTTT. Amino acids: CAIQPTGMHGELFF.

The chain uses TRBV4-1 and TRBJ1-2; 9 bases are a match to TRBD1. The CDR3 spans 17 residues. In germline, CDR1 is MGHRA, CDR2 YSYEKL. Losses at the gene ends were 3 bases for V and 4 bases for J; bases not matched to a gene: 12. As DNA, the CDR3 is TGCGCCAGCAGCCATGAGAGCAAACAGGGGGCCTCCTATGGCTACACCTTC. This encodes CASSHESKQGASYGYTF.

Regarding this clonotype: A junction end diverges from the germline sequence, so it may reflect a read error. In nucleotides, the CDR3 is TGTGCCAGCAGCTACGGGAGGGGCTACGAGCAGTACTTC. Its protein product is CASSYGRGYEQYF. The chain employs TRBV5-1 and TRBJ2-7; 8 bases map to TRBD2. The germline V gene has CDR1 SGHRS and CDR2 YFSETQ. The CDR3 is 13 residues long.

The chain couples TRBV19 to TRBJ2-2; D is uncertain. The germline gives CDR1 LNHDA, CDR2 SQIVND (reference sequence). The CDR3 is 14 amino acids. Between the trimmed V and J ends, which lost 7 bases and 0 bases, there was a span of 9 bases. CDR3 protein: CASTWGANTGELFF. In DNA, the CDR3 is TGTGCCAGTACGTGGGGTGCGAACACCGGGGAGCTGTTTTTT.